This TCR beta chain was identified during a study of T-cell memory formation after mild COVID-19. About the research overall: Largely, TCR clusters stayed within a single donor. General study findings and limits: Still unconfirmed is whether the second-wave clones peaking on day 37 recognized SARS-CoV-2. Day 15 to 85 contractors were CD4/CD8 balanced; later expanders leaned CD4+. CD4+ contracting clones lay mainly in CM and EM, CD8+ ones in EMRA.

TCRdb recomputed calls from the 5' RACE reads with MiXCR, one row per CDR3 protein. The sample comprises a few hundred thousand distinct CDR3 sequences, 15% to 20% of which are singletons, and about 21% rests with the top ten. Concerning this clonotype: The antigen is not known.

The CDR3 sequence is 12 residues long. Germline V gene data show CDR1 as SGHTA and CDR2 as FQGTGA. Trimming took 1 base from V and 8 from J, leaving 7 bases between them. Sequenced material: PBMCs or a T cell subset sorted from them (not recorded which). This TCR was sampled from a man aged 18 to 29 who had mild COVID-19 (a few samples of this study predate the infection). Cell type and time point are not known. The gene calls are TRBV7-3 and TRBJ2-3, with TRBD2 as a possible D gene (5 bases). The DNA for the CDR3 is TGTGCCAGCAGCTTAAAAGGAGGTACGCAGTATTTT. Its protein product is CASSLKGGTQYF.